The 22 T cell receptor beta chains below all came from one sample that was sequenced in a study of immune heterogeneity within non-small cell lung tumors. The TCR beta CDR3 region was amplified by multiplex PCR employing 32 V and 13 J primers. TCRdb reprocessed the multiplex PCR reads via MiXCR and lists one record per CDR3 protein. The sample holds 13,000 or so distinct CDR3 sequences, roughly 23% seen once. Bulk tumor genomic DNA (approximately 640 ng per sample) served as template. Widely spaced biopsies, several per primary tumor, were obtained at surgery. Undergoing curative surgery were patients whose non-small cell lung cancer was untreated and newly diagnosed. Sequencing was done on a sample of lung tumor tissue. All receptors derive from a man between 45 and 60 years old with non-small cell lung cancer.

The chain links TRBV5-1 to TRBJ2-5; 8 bases line up with TRBD1. The CDR3 is 16 amino acids. Per the germline V gene, CDR1 is SGHRS and CDR2 is YFSETQ. J gave up 4 bases and V 0 bases, and 8 bases lay outside the gene matches. CDR3 DNA: TGCGCCAGCAGCTTGGGGTCGACAGGGGTTGGAGAGACCCAGTACTTC. It specifies CASSLGSTGVGETQYF.

This clonotype was counted many times. The chain employs TRBV25-1 and TRBJ1-3; D is uncertain. The CDR3 spans 14 residues. The germline V and J ends were trimmed by 1 base and 4 bases, with 8 bases remaining between them. CDR1 MGHDK and CDR2 SYGVNS come from the germline V gene. The CDR3 protein is CASSEWAGGNTIYF. DNA of the CDR3: TGTGCCAGCAGTGAATGGGCAGGCGGAAACACCATATATTTT.

This clonotype was observed a single time. A much larger clone differs from this one at a single base, so this may be a read error. The chain employs TRBV9 and TRBJ1-4, with unresolved D. Germline CDR1 reads SGDLS; CDR2 reads YYNGEE. V gave up 3 bases and J gave up 5 bases, with 11 bases separating them. This CDR3 is 14 amino acids long. CDR3 sequence reads: CASSATGRNEKLFF. CDR3 DNA: TGTGCCAGCAGCGCCACGGGCAGGAATGAAAAACTGTTTTTT.

As regards this clonotype: A much larger clone is a single base away; this may be a read error. This sequence joins TRBV9 and TRBJ1-3; D unclear. The CDR3 runs to 15 residues. Trimming took off 4 bases at V and 1 base at J, with 12 bases between the two ends. The germline CDR1 and CDR2 sequences are SGDLS and YYNGEE. The CDR3 DNA is TGTGCCAGCAGCAACCTGGACGGATCTGGAAACACCATATATTTT. Protein product: CASSNLDGSGNTIYF.

This clonotype was recorded many times. This chain connects TRBV5-8 to TRBJ1-2; possible D gene TRBD1, 5 bases. Trimming removed 0 bases from V and 4 bases from J, with 10 bases in between. Germline V gene lookup returns CDR1 SGHTS and CDR2 YDEGEE. This CDR3 contains 14 residues. CDR3 sequence (DNA): TGTGCCAGCAGCTTGGCAGGGCACCCCTATGGCTACACCTTC. Translating it yields CASSLAGHPYGYTF.

This clonotype was picked up many times. J is TRBJ2-2 and V is TRBV3-1; TRBD2 agrees at 14 bases. J was trimmed by 6 bases and V by 2 bases; bases with no gene match: 8. Germline V gives CDR1 LGHDT, CDR2 YNNKEL (reference sequence). The CDR3 is made up of 18 amino acids. The CDR3 is CASSQRTSGRSRAGELFF. The DNA for the CDR3 is TGTGCCAGCAGCCAAAGGACTAGCGGGAGGAGTAGGGCCGGGGAGCTGTTTTTT.

Ten or more counts support this clonotype. The V gene is TRBV6-1, the J gene TRBJ1-5; D may be TRBD1 (5 bases). V was cut by 1 base and J by 5 bases, with 15 bases left in between. Germline CDR1 is MNHNS and CDR2 is SASEGT. The CDR3 covers 16 residues. The CDR3 is CASSEGVGRVDQPQHF. In DNA, the CDR3 is TGTGCCAGCAGTGAAGGGGTGGGCAGGGTTGATCAGCCCCAGCATTTT.

V gene TRBV5-5 combines with J gene TRBJ2-3; possibly TRBD2 for D (5 bases). With 6 bases removed from V and 2 bases from J, the gap between germline ends came to 10 bases. Germline V gives CDR1 SGHKS, CDR2 YYEKEE (reference sequence). The CDR3 runs to 13 residues. CDR3 sequence: CASKTGSTDTQYF. The CDR3 DNA sequence: TGTGCCAGCAAAACGGGGTCCACAGATACGCAGTATTTT.

This clonotype was seen repeatedly, ten times or more. The rearrangement links TRBV3-1 to TRBJ1-2; D ambiguous. This CDR3 has 13 residues. V lost 1 base and J lost 3, with 6 bases in between. Germline assignment: CDR1 LGHDT and CDR2 YNNKEL (reference sequence). The CDR3 nucleotides read TGTGCCAGCAGCCAAGTCGGAGACTATGGCTACACCTTC. It is translated as CASSQVGDYGYTF.

This clonotype occurred a few times. A much larger clone lies one base from this, so it may be a read error. The V call is TRBV2, the J call TRBJ2-7; the match to TRBD1 covers 7 bases. V was pared by 8 bases and J by 3 bases, with 7 bases of the junction left unmatched. The CDR3 has 13 residues. Germline CDR1 reads SNHLY; CDR2 reads FYNNEI. This chain's CDR3 is CASCGPGGYEQYF. The DNA for the CDR3 is TGTGCCAGCTGTGGTCCAGGGGGCTACGAGCAGTACTTC.

V gene TRBV9 combines with J gene TRBJ2-7; TRBD2 might be the D (7 bases). This CDR3 region has 15 residues. Trimming took off 0 bases at V and 4 bases at J, with 14 bases between the two ends. Germline loops: CDR1 SGDLS, CDR2 YYNGEE. The CDR3 protein is CASSVGGGGHYEQYF. The CDR3 coding sequence is TGTGCCAGCAGCGTAGGGGGGGGCGGGCATTACGAGCAGTACTTC.

Comments on this clonotype: A clone one base away is much larger, so this may be a read error. The V gene is TRBV5-1, the J gene TRBJ2-2; 9 positions agree with TRBD2. The CDR3 contains 17 residues. Germline loops: CDR1 SGHRS, CDR2 YFSETQ. CDR3 loop: CASSFNAGGPRGGDLFF. CDR3 bases: TGCGCCAGCAGCTTTAACGCGGGAGGGCCTCGAGGCGGGGATCTGTTTTTT.

This clonotype was seen only a few times. The V gene is TRBV24-1, the J gene TRBJ2-5; TRBD2 might be the D (6 bases). Germline CDR1 reads KGHDR; CDR2 reads SFDVKD. V lost 3 bases to trimming and J lost 2 bases, with 12 bases between them. The CDR3 contains 15 residues. The CDR3 nucleotides read TGTGCCACCAGTGATGGAGGGCACTCTCAAGAGACCCAGTACTTC. Translating gives CATSDGGHSQETQYF.

Remarks on this clonotype: Relative to the germline gene, one junction end is altered; a read error may explain this. The chain couples TRBV28 to TRBJ1-2, with D possibly matching TRBD1 (6 bases). Germline V gene lookup returns CDR1 MDHEN and CDR2 SYDVKM. The CDR3 totals 15 residues. Here the CDR3 DNA reads TGTGCCAGCACGATCGTGGGGGGGCCCCCCTATGGCTACAGCTTC. Its translation is CASTIVGGPPYGYSF.

The rearrangement links TRBV7-3 to TRBJ2-7, with D hard to call. V was pared by 5 bases and J by 3 bases, with 17 bases between. Germline CDR1 and CDR2: SGHTA and FQGTGA. The CDR3 covers 15 residues. The CDR3 protein is CASSPLGWTNYEQYF. The CDR3 DNA follows: TGTGCCAGCAGCCCTTTGGGGTGGACCAACTACGAGCAGTACTTC.

Many counts were recorded for this clonotype. The genes are TRBV10-3 and TRBJ1-3; unclear D gene. CDR3 length equals 16 residues. Trimming took off 2 bases at V and 0 bases at J, with 11 bases between the two ends. CDR1 and CDR2 (germline): ENHRY, SYGVKD. CDR3 amino acids: CAISEPGLISGNTIYF. The CDR3, as DNA: TGTGCCATCAGTGAGCCCGGACTCATCTCTGGAAACACCATATATTTT.

This clonotype was seen repeatedly, ten times or more. The junction departs from the called germline gene at one end, perhaps through a read error. The chain combines TRBV28 with TRBJ1-5, with D tentatively TRBD1 (6 bases). Germline V gene sequence: CDR1 MDHEN, CDR2 SYDVKM. This CDR3 is built from 15 residues. CDR3 protein: CVSRTTGTYNQPQHF. The CDR3 DNA is TGTGTCAGCAGAACCACCGGGACATATAATCAGCCCCAGCATTTT.

This clonotype is medium-sized in the sample. The chain employs TRBV6-1 and TRBJ1-6, with 8 bases aligning to TRBD1. CDR3 length: 12 residues. From germline, CDR1 is MNHNS and CDR2 SASEGT. Trimming at V came to 6 bases and at J to 10 bases, leaving 2 bases not matched to a gene. Here the CDR3 reads CASRTGDSPLHF. The CDR3 DNA reads TGTGCCAGCAGGACAGGGGACTCACCCCTCCACTTT.

To note about this clonotype: This may come from a read error, since a much larger clone is one base off. This chain links TRBV18 with TRBJ1-4, with a possible D match to TRBD1 (5 bases). Per germline, CDR1 KGHSH and CDR2 LQKENI. The CDR3 has 13 amino acids. The CDR3 spells CASSHGRDEKLIF. The CDR3 region has the DNA TGTGCCAGCTCCCACGGCAGGGATGAAAAACTGATTTTT.

This clonotype came up many times. The chain recombines TRBV5-4 with TRBJ2-7; D might be TRBD1 (6 bases). This CDR3 comprises 14 residues. Trimming cost V 4 bases and J 2 bases, with 13 bases left between them. Germline assignment: CDR1 SGHNT and CDR2 YYREEE (reference sequence). The CDR3 loop is CASSQRTDPYEQYF. Written as DNA, the CDR3 is TGTGCCAGCAGCCAGAGGACAGATCCCTACGAGCAGTACTTC.

This clonotype was seen repeatedly, ten times or more. The chain has TRBV28 and TRBJ2-1, with D perhaps matching TRBD1 or TRBD2 (5 bases each). V lost 7 bases and J lost 0, with 10 bases in between. The CDR3 covers 14 residues. The V gene's germline CDR1 is MDHEN and CDR2 SYDVKM. This CDR3 is CASKGPSSYNEQFF. The CDR3 region has the DNA TGTGCCAGCAAGGGACCCAGCTCCTACAATGAGCAGTTCTTC.

This clonotype was recorded at least ten times. The chain links TRBV20-1 to TRBJ2-1; 14 bases fit TRBD2. J gave up 7 bases and V 6 bases, and 8 bases lay outside the gene matches. Germline assignment: CDR1 DFQATT and CDR2 SNEGSKA (reference sequence). This CDR3 has 15 residues. CDR3 amino acids: CSAPSGTSGSNEQFF. CDR3 sequence (DNA): TGCAGTGCGCCCTCCGGGACTAGCGGGAGTAATGAGCAGTTCTTC.